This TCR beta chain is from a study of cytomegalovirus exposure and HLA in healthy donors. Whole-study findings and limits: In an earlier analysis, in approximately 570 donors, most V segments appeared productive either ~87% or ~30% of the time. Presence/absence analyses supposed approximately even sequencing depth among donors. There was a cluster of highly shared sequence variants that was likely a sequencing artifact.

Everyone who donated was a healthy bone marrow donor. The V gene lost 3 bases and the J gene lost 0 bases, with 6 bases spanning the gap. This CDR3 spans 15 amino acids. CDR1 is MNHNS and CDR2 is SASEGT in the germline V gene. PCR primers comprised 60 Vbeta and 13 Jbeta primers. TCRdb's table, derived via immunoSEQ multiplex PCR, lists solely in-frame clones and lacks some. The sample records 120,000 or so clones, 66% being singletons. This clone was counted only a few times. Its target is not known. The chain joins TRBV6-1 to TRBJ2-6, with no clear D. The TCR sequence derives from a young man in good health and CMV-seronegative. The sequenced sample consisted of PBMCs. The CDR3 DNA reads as TGTGCCAGCAGTGAGTCGGGCTCTGGGGCCAACGTCCTGACTTTC. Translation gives CASSESGSGANVLTF.